This T cell receptor beta chain emerged from a study of blood T cell repertoires in COVID-19 (dated by TCRdb to 2020 to 2021). Background for the entire study: Samples covering the acute and convalescent phases of COVID-19 were provided by collaborators in the United States, Italy and Spain. The prospective study material was composed of cDNA or gDNA derived from T cells, B-cell-depleted T cells, or PBMCs. Subjects who had been exposed to COVID-19, were actively infected with it, or had recovered from it provided the deeply sampled blood TCRbeta repertoires that made up the dataset. A freely available public database, intended as a resource for researchers studying the immune response to SARS-CoV-2, is where the repertoires were released. Samples came from the ongoing ImmuneRACE study (first 160 participants) plus 1,254 subjects from 6 global collaborators. Nearly every sample came with metadata listing a de-identified subject ID, COVID-19 status, age in years and sex. Where available, HLA class I and class II types were taken from metadata supplied by the sample provider and were not determined by assay-based typing. Results and caveats for the whole study, not just this receptor: The amount of clinical and demographic metadata varied by source and participant and was provided uncurated.

A remark on this clone: Its antigen specificity is not known. No much larger clonotype is one base removed from it; base qualities were not supplied.

The immunoSEQ Assay, a bias-controlled multiplex PCR, was used to amplify TCRbeta CDR3 regions from genomic DNA. The original methods were these. Nucleated cell counts per sample were estimated from amplification of reference gene primers within the assay. To quantify the absolute abundance of each unique TCRbeta CDR3 rearrangement, sequence reads were collapsed and filtered. For each sample, productive Simpson clonality was calculated by taking the square root of Simpson's diversity index across productive rearrangements. Entries here come from immuneACCESS through TCRdb and include only in-frame sequences with V and J called. Some clones fail to appear in such tables; in the studies checked, an unresolved V gene covers under half of the shortfall, and the cause of the remainder is unknown. That table furnishes V, J and clone size, whereas the DNA furnished D and trimming. The sample yields under 300,000 clones; roughly 88% were counted once. Under 1.5% of the sample comes from the top ten.

V loses 1 base of germline sequence and J loses 4 bases, and the interval between the two ends is 10 bases. From the cysteine through the phenylalanine, the CDR3 covers 14 amino acids. Of the read, only the CDR3 DNA is kept; its 42 bases are in frame from base 1. From the germline V gene (reference sequence), CDR1 is LGHDT and CDR2 is YNNKEL. Samples from volunteer blood donors who had recovered from COVID-19 were contributed by a second Seattle source. The collaborating institutions used their own protocols to collect whole blood in K2EDTA tubes. Collaborator samples were shipped for TCRbeta analysis as frozen whole blood, isolated PBMCs, or DNA extracted from either sample type.

This receptor was identified in a woman aged 35 to 49 who had recovered from COVID-19. In this chain, TRBV3-1 (or the pseudogene TRBV3-2) is recombined with TRBJ1-1, with the identity of the D gene unclear. The source material was peripheral blood. The base sequence is TGTGCCAGCAGCCAAGGCGGGTCGCGCACTGAAGCTTTCTTT. It specifies CASSQGGSRTEAFF.